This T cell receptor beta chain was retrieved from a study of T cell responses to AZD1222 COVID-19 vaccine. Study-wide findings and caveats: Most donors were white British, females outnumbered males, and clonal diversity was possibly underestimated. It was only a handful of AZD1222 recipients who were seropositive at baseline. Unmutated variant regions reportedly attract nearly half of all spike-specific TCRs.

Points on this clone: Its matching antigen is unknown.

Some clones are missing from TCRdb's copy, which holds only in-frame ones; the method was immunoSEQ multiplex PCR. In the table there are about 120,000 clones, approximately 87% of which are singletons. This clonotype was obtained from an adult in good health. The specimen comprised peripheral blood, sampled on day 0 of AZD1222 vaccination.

CDR3 sequence: CASSFQGPRGEQYF. The DNA of the CDR3 is TGTGCCAGCAGTTTCCAGGGCCCTAGGGGCGAGCAGTACTTC. V and J are TRBV28 and TRBJ2-7, with D tentatively TRBD1 (5 bases). V lost 3 bases and J lost 6, with 15 bases in between. Germline V gives CDR1 MDHEN, CDR2 SYDVKM. The CDR3 is made up of 14 amino acids.